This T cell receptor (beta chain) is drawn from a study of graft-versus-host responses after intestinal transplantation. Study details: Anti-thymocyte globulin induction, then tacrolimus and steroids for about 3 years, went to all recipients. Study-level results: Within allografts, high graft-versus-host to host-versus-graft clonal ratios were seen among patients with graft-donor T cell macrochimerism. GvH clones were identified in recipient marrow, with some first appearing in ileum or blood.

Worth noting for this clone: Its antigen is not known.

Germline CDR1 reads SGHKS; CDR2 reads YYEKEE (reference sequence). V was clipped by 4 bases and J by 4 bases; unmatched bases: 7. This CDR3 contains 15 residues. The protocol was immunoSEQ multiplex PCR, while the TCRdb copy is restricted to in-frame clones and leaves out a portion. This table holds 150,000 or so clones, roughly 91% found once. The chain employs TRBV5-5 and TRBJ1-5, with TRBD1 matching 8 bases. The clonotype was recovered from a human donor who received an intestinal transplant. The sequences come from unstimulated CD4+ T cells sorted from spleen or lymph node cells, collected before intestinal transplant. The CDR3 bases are TGTGCCAGCAGCCGTGGACAGGGTGGAAATCAGCCCCAGCATTTT. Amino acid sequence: CASSRGQGGNQPQHF.